This T cell receptor beta chain is from a study of shared clonotypes between healthy human individuals (dated by TCRdb to the early 2020s). Notes on the research overall: The cohort included a few men and a couple of women between 18 and 49 years of age. To estimate repertoire size and how much clonotypes are shared between individuals, the study performed deep sequencing of blood TCR repertoires from a handful of healthy adults. To increase sequencing depth and limit assay-specific biases, different laboratories used diverse techniques to prepare libraries and sequence TCR repertoires. Between about 0.9 and 8.9 billion PBMCs per donor were obtained by leukapheresis. Overall study results and their limits: The genetic and exposure-history diversity represented was limited by the small number of donors. Pairwise subsampling led to the expectation that sequencing depth would affect the degree of clonotype sharing among donors. Only blood was sampled, and tissue TCR repertoires likely differ from those in blood.

Note on this clone: It has no known antigen specificity. Within one base of it there is no much larger clone, and no base qualities were kept.

Donors were healthy HIV-negative adults with no recently reported acute infections or vaccinations. Every donor was a Caucasian adult residing in Nashville, Tennessee, USA. For unsorted samples, some 90 million PBMCs were counted and genomic DNA was extracted with the QIAamp DNA Blood Mini kit. Blood was collected by leukapheresis, and PBMCs were isolated by Ficoll-Histopaque density gradient centrifugation and then cryopreserved in liquid nitrogen vapor phase. Using the deep immunoSEQ assay, multiplex PCR amplified TCR CDR3 regions from genomic DNA. Extracted genomic DNA from each cell subset was spread evenly across all wells of several immunoSEQ 96-well plates, with each plate serving as a replicate. For unsorted PBMC, about 270 ng of genomic DNA, equivalent to around 30,000 T cell genomes, went into each replicate PCR. Ten immunoSEQ deep assay plates were used to sequence unsorted PBMC genomic DNA. Purified libraries were quantified with a Qubit 3.0 fluorometer, sized on a Bioanalyzer 2100, and re-quantified with the KAPA Library Quantification kit. A separate single-read 150-cycle Illumina NextSeq 550 flow cell was used to sequence each immunoSEQ 96-well plate. The study's own analysis went as follows. Because the immunoSEQ output held only junctional sequences and lacked quality scores, the filtering could not match the filtering applied to full-length reads. Sequences were annotated with PyIR, a Python wrapper for IgBLAST v1.9, using IMGT germline references to assign V/J genes and CDR3. Reads were filtered out if the reads had weak V/J assignments (E-value above 1e-6), no CDR3, stop codons, out-of-frame junctions, or ambiguous translated residues. V3J clonotypes were defined as sequences sharing the same inferred V gene, J gene, and CDR3 amino acid sequence. The percentage overlap between two repertoires was calculated by dividing the number of shared unique clonotypes by the size of the smaller repertoire. Three approaches were used to assess repertoire richness: RTK rarefaction, the Chao1 estimator, and Recon v2.1 estimates of unobserved clonotypes. Held by TCRdb, this immuneACCESS table contains in-frame sequences only and omits some clones. Under half of the omission traces to an unresolved V gene where checked; the cause of the rest is unknown. V and J calls and clone size are as listed in that table; D and trimming were resolved from the DNA. Here the sample has roughly 500,000 clones; about 82% occur a single time. The top ten clones comprise 13% of the sample.

Sequencing was performed on PBMCs. The source is a woman in her 40s in good health. Some clones in this sample may be carry-over from other donors' samples.

The base sequence is TGCGCCAGCAGCTCCAGCCCTCTGGGCGGGAGTGTTGCAGATACGCAGTATTTT. It translates to CASSSSPLGGSVADTQYF. This sequence uses TRBV4-3 and TRBJ2-3, and 7 junction bases match TRBD2. The germline V gene supplies CDR1 LGHNA and CDR2 YSLEER. V has 5 bases trimmed and J has 4 bases trimmed; junction bases matching no gene number 18. The CDR3 measures 18 amino acids from cysteine to phenylalanine. The kept DNA is CDR3 alone, 54 bases in frame from the first base.